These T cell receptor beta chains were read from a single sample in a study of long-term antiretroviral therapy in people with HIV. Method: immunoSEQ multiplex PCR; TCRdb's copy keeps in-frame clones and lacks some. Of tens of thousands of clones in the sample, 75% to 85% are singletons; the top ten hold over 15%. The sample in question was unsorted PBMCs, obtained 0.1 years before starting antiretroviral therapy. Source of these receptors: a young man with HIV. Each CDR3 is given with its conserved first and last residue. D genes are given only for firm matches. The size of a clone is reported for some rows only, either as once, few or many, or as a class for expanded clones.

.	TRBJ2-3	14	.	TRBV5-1	CASSTGFKTDTQYF	TGCGCCAGCAGCACAGGGTTTAAGACAGATACGCAGTATTTT
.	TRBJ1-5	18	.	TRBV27	CASSLQGPRPNSNQPQHF	TGTGCCAGCAGTTTACAGGGGCCTCGACCAAATAGCAATCAGCCCCAGCATTTT
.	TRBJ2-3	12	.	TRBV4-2	CASSQEPATQYF	TGTGCCAGCAGCCAAGAGCCGGCTACGCAGTATTTT
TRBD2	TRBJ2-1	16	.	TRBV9	CASSVVPSGGHNEQFF	TGTGCCAGCAGCGTAGTGCCTAGCGGGGGTCACAATGAGCAGTTCTTC
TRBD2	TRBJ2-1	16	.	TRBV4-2	CASSSGLAISHNEQFF	TGTGCCAGCAGCTCAGGACTAGCGATATCCCACAATGAGCAGTTCTTC
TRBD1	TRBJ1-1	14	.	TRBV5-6	CASSEGTANTEAFF	TGTGCCAGCAGCGAGGGGACAGCGAACACTGAAGCTTTCTTT
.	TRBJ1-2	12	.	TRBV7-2	CASSTGVYGYTF	TGTGCCAGCAGTACTGGGGTCTATGGCTACACCTTC
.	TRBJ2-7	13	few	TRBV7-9	CASSLYANYEQYF	TGTGCCAGCAGCTTATACGCCAACTACGAGCAGTACTTC
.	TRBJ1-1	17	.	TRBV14	CASSQVGGGGMNTEAFF	TGTGCCAGCAGCCAAGTCGGCGGTGGAGGGATGAACACTGAAGCTTTCTTT
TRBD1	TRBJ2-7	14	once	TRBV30	CAWTPGTGDYEQYF	TGTGCCTGGACCCCAGGGACAGGAGACTACGAGCAGTACTTC
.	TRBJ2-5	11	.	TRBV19	CASTFQETQYF	TGTGCCAGTACCTTCCAAGAGACCCAGTACTTC
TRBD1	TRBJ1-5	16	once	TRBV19	CASSIDLTGVSRPQHF	TGTGCCAGTAGTATAGATTTGACAGGGGTTAGTCGGCCCCAGCATTTT
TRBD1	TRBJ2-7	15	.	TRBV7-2	CASSLVSDRAYEQYF	TGTGCCAGCAGCTTAGTGTCGGACAGGGCCTACGAGCAGTACTTC
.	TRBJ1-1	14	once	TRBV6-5	CASSYRAWNTEAFF	TGTGCCAGCAGTTACAGGGCGTGGAACACTGAAGCTTTCTTT
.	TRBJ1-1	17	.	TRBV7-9	CASSESFGWGTNTEAFF	TGTGCCAGCAGTGAATCCTTTGGGTGGGGTACAAACACTGAAGCTTTCTTT
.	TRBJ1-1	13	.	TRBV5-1	CASSTGVDTEAFF	TGCGCCAGCAGCACGGGGGTAGACACTGAAGCTTTCTTT
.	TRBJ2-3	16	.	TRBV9	CASSARVAGGPDTQYF	TGTGCCAGCAGCGCCCGGGTCGCCGGTGGTCCAGATACGCAGTATTTT
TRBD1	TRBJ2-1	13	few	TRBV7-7	CASSFGTGNEQFF	TGTGCTAGCAGCTTTGGGACAGGCAATGAGCAGTTCTTC
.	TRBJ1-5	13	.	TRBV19	CASTHDLNQLQHF	TGTGCCAGTACCCACGATCTCAATCAGCTCCAGCATTTT
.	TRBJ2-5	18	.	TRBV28	CASSEDRVGGPSEETQYF	TGTGCCAGCAGTGAAGACCGGGTGGGGGGCCCGTCAGAAGAGACCCAGTACTTC
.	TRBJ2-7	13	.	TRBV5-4	CASSLDGSYEQYF	TGTGCCAGCAGCTTGGACGGGTCCTACGAGCAGTACTTC
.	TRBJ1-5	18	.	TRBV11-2	CASSLDSIREGGNQPQHF	TGTGCCAGCAGCTTAGATTCTATAAGGGAGGGAGGGAATCAGCCCCAGCATTTT
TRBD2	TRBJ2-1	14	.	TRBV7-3	CASSRGTSGGEQFF	TGTGCCAGCAGCCGGGGGACTAGCGGGGGCGAGCAGTTCTTC
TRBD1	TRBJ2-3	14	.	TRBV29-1	CSVQTGILLDTQYF	TGCAGCGTTCAGACAGGGATTCTCTTAGATACGCAGTATTTT
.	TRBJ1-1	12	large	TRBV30	CAWGAGFTEAFF	TGTGCCTGGGGGGCAGGTTTCACTGAAGCTTTCTTT
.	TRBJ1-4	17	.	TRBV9	CASSARDISAGNEKLFF	TGTGCCAGCAGCGCCCGGGACATCTCTGCCGGTAATGAAAAACTGTTTTTT
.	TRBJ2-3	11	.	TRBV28	CASSFGITQYF	TGTGCCAGCAGTTTTGGGATTACGCAGTATTTT
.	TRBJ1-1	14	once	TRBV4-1	CASSRGRGPTEAFF	TGCGCCAGCAGCCGGGGACGGGGGCCCACTGAAGCTTTCTTT
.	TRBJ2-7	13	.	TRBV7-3	CASSLTPTGEQYF	TGTGCCAGCAGCTTAACTCCTACCGGCGAGCAGTACTTC
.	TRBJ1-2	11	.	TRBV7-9	CASSWTYGYTF	TGTGCCAGCAGCTGGACCTATGGCTACACCTTC
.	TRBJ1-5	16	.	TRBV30	CAWSPTGTVQNQPQHF	TGTGCCTGGAGTCCAACGGGTACCGTACAAAATCAGCCCCAGCATTTT
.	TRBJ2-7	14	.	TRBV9	CASSVTGLSYEQYF	TGTGCCAGCAGCGTAACGGGACTCTCCTACGAGCAGTACTTC
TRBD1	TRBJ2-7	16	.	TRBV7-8	CASSLASGTGYYEQYF	TGTGCCAGCAGCTTAGCTTCCGGGACAGGGTACTACGAGCAGTACTTC
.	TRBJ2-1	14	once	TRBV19	CASSIDSGDNEQFF	TGTGCCAGTAGTATCGATAGCGGAGACAATGAGCAGTTCTTC
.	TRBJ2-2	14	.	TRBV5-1	CASSWGVRTGELFF	TGCGCCAGCAGCTGGGGTGTACGGACCGGGGAGCTGTTTTTT
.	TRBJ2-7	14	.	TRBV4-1	CASSQRDNSYEQYF	TGCGCCAGCAGCCAAAGAGACAACTCCTACGAGCAGTACTTC
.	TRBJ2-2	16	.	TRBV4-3	CASSRPWGEGTGELFF	TGCGCCAGCAGCCGACCGTGGGGAGAGGGGACCGGGGAGCTGTTTTTT
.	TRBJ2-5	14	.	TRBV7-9	CASSYDLLQETQYF	TGTGCCAGCAGCTATGACTTGTTACAAGAGACCCAGTACTTC
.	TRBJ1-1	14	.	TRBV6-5	CASSYKSGNTEAFF	TGTGCCAGCAGTTACAAGTCCGGGAACACTGAAGCTTTCTTT
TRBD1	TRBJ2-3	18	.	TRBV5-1	CASSLAPGQGADLDAQYF	TGCGCCAGCAGCTTGGCTCCGGGACAGGGGGCGGATTTGGACGCGCAGTATTTT
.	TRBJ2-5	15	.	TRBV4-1	CASSLLLLGKETQYF	TGCGCCAGCAGCCTTCTCCTTCTTGGGAAGGAGACCCAGTACTTC
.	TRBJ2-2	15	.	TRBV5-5	CASRDGRGNTGELFF	TGTGCCAGCAGGGATGGCAGGGGCAACACCGGGGAGCTGTTTTTT
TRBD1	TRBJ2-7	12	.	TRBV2	CASRGTGDEQYF	TGTGCCAGCAGGGGGACAGGGGACGAGCAGTACTTC
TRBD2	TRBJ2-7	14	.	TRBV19	CASSKLAGAYEQYF	TGTGCCAGTAGTAAGCTAGCGGGCGCTTACGAGCAGTACTTC
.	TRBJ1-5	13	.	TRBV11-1	CASSLGRGWPQHF	TGTGCCAGCAGCTTAGGCCGTGGGTGGCCCCAGCATTTT
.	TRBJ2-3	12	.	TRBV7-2	CASSFHTDTQYF	TGTGCCAGCAGCTTCCACACAGATACGCAGTATTTT
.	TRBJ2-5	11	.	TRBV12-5	CASGLTETQYF	TGTGCTAGTGGTTTGACGGAGACCCAGTACTTC
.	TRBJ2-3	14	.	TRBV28	CASTPGDSTDTQYF	TGTGCCAGCACCCCCGGGGACAGCACAGATACGCAGTATTTT
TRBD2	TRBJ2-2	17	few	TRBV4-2	CASNRRTSGGATGELFF	TGTGCCAGCAACCGGAGGACTAGCGGGGGGGCCACCGGGGAGCTGTTTTTT
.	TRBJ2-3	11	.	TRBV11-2	CASSPPGTQYF	TGTGCCAGCAGCCCTCCAGGTACGCAGTATTTT
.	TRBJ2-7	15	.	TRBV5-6	CASSLAQGWLYEQYF	TGTGCCAGCAGCTTGGCGCAGGGCTGGCTCTACGAGCAGTACTTC
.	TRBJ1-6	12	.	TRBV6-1	CASSDTNSPLHF	TGTGCCAGCAGTGACACTAATTCACCCCTCCACTTT
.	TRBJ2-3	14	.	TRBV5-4	CASSLVGSTDTQYF	TGTGCCAGCAGCCTCGTGGGTTCCACAGATACGCAGTATTTT
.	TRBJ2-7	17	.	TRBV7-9	CASSLARGQGVGYEQYF	TGTGCCAGCAGCTTAGCGCGTGGGCAGGGTGTCGGTTACGAGCAGTACTTC
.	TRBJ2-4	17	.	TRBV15	CATSRDGIGLPKNIQYF	TGTGCCACCAGCAGAGATGGTATTGGACTACCCAAAAACATTCAGTACTTC
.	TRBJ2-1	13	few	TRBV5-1	CASSPLGDNEQFF	TGCGCCAGCAGCCCATTAGGGGACAATGAGCAGTTCTTC
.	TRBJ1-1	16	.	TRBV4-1	CASSGPRRAMNTEAFF	TGCGCCAGCAGCGGACCCCGGAGGGCCATGAACACTGAAGCTTTCTTT
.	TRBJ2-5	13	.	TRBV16	CASSQETEETQYF	TGTGCCAGCAGCCAAGAAACAGAAGAGACCCAGTACTTC
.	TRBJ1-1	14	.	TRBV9	CASSGAMEGTEAFF	TGTGCCAGCAGCGGGGCTATGGAAGGAACTGAAGCTTTCTTT